The text below deals with one T cell receptor beta chain. The data were taken from a study of blood T cell repertoires in COVID-19. In the authors' workflow: Amplified reference gene primers provided the basis for estimating nucleated cell counts. Sequenced by immunoSEQ multiplex PCR; TCRdb stores in-frame clones only, minus some. Clone size and V and J calls were adopted from that table, with D and trimming inferred from the DNA. Seen here are approximately 210,000 clones, around 90% observed once, and the top ten hold about 15%. From germline, CDR1 is MDHEN and CDR2 SYDVKM. Trimming removed 3 bases from V and 6 bases from J, with 15 bases in between. The CDR3 loop spans 15 amino acids.

Sequencing was performed on PBMCs or T cells enriched from blood (not recorded which). The source is a woman between 45 and 60 years old with acute COVID-19. V gene TRBV28 combines with J gene TRBJ2-4, with D unresolved. CDR3 nucleotide sequence: TGTGCCAGCAGTTTGGCCAGTACCAGTGGAAACATTCAGTACTTC. It yields the protein CASSLASTSGNIQYF. Drawing the rest from reference TRBV28 and TRBJ2-4, the complete variable domain is DVKVTQSSRYLVKRTGEKVFLECVQDMDHENMFWYRQDPGLGLRLIYFSYDVKMKEKGDIPEGYSVSREKKERFSLILESASTNQTSMYLCASSLASTSGNIQYFGAGTRLSVL.